This TCR beta chain was identified during a study of blood T cell repertoires in COVID-19. Study at large: There were acute and convalescent COVID-19 samples, and they came from the United States, Italy and Spain. T cells, B-cell-depleted T cells, or PBMCs supplied cDNA or gDNA.

Per the study methods: Estimation of nucleated cell counts relied on the amplification of reference gene primers. Here immunoSEQ multiplex PCR was the method, and the copy in TCRdb shows in-frame clones only, minus some. V, J and clone size are those of that table, while D and trimming were read from the DNA. The data contain about 230,000 clones, roughly 84% of them seen just once; the ten biggest clones take up 1.4%. Input material: peripheral blood. This receptor was obtained from a middle-aged woman who had recovered from COVID-19.

In DNA form, the CDR3 reads TGTGCCAGCAGCCCCCCCGGGACAGGGGTTTTAGCCAATCAGCCCCAGCATTTT. Residues: CASSPPGTGVLANQPQHF. This chain joins TRBV16 and TRBJ1-5; 10 nucleotides line up with TRBD1. CDR1 and CDR2 from the germline V gene are KGHSY and FQNENV. V trimming: 4 bases; J trimming: 3 bases; junction bases outside the gene matches: 12. This CDR3 has 18 residues.